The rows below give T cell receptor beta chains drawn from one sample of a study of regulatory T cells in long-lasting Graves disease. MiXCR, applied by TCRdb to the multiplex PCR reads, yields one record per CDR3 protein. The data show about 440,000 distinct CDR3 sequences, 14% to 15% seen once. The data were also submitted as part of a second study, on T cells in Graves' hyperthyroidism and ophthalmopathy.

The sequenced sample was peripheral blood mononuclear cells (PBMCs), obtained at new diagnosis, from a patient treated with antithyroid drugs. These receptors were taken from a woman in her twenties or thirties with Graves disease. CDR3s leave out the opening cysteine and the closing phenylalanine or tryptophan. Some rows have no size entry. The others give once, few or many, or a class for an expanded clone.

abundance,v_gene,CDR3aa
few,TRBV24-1,ATSDSQGFSNQPQH
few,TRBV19,ASSIGSAFEKLF
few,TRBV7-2,ASSQTSRGKY
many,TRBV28,AIHRGPLEYNEQF
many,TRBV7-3,ASSLATGVNTEAF
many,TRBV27,ASSPRGLNQPQH
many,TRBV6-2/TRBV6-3,ACSYSRNEKLF
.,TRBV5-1,ASSYDGEQY
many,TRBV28,ASSLPLPGTSASGEQY
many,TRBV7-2,ASSARLAGGNNEQF
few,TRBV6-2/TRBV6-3,ASSHTRNAEAF
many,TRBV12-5,ASGLWQRFYNEQF
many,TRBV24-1,ATSDGQGAVQPQH
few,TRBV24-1,ATSDPNYSGNTIY
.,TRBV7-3,ASSPSGIHEQF
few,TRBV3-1,ASSQDAMGANVLT
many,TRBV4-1,ASSHTQGGGYT
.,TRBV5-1,ASSFSGRATNTGELF
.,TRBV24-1,ATGGVLAGGLGRETQY
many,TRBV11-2,ASSTGTLRNTDTQY
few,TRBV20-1,SANKGLGTNYGYT
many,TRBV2,ASTPAGGGYEQY
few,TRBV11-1,ASSSLLAGDREQY
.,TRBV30,AWSLRETAPGANVLT
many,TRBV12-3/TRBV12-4,ASSFAAMNYGYT
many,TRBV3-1,ASSQGSGSWTGELF
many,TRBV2,ASMDRGGETQY
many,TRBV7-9,ASSPPTGGNNEQF
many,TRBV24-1,ATSDSWTGRNEQF
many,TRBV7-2,ASTLYRETQY
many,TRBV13,ASSRRSTRGEQY
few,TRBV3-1,ASSPGGGGTDTQY
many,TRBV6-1,ASSQRRGEAGVETQY
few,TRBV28,ASSLSTGGGNQPQH
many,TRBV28,ASSSGAATNEKLF
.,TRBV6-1,ASRPGLAETQY
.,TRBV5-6,ACSMYRNNSPLH
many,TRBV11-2,ASSSSSGHYGYT
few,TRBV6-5,ACSYLAGGNEQF
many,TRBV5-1,ASSLLVAGESEQY
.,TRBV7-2,ASSSTRGGGYT
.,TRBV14,ASSHLSGSWYQETQY
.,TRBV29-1,SGVSGSYNEQF
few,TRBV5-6,ASSYYRGSNQPQH
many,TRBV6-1,ASSAVGYEQY
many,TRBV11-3,ASSLDGTGVGYT
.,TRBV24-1,ATSSTGNTEAF
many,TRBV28,ASSSAGTGGRTEAF
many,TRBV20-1,SASGVHQETQY
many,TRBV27,ASSPPLGAGGFNQPQH
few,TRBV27,ASGTSGYNEQF
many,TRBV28,ASTDRDWTGANVLT